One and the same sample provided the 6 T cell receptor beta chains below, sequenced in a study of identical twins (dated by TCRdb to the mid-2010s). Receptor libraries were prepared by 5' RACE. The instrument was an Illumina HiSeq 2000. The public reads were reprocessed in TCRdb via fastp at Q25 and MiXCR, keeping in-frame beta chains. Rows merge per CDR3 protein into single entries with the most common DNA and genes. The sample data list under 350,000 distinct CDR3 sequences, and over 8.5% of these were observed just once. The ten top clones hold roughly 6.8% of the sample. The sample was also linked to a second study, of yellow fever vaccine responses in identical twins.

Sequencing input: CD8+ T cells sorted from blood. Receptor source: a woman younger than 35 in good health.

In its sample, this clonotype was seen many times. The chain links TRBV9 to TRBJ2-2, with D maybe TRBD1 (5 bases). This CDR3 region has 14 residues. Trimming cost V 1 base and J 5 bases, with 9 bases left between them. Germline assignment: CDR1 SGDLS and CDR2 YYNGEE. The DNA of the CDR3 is TGTGCCAGCAGCGTACAGGGATTAACCGGGGAGCTGTTTTTT. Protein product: CASSVQGLTGELFF.

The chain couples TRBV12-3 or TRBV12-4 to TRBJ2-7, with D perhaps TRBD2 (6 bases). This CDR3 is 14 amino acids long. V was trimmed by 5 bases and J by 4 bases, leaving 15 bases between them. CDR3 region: CASSHGGAGYEQYF. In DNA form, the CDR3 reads TGTGCCAGCAGTCATGGGGGAGCGGGTTACGAGCAGTACTTC.

The CDR3: CASSRYPGQGATPYGYTF. CDR3 DNA: TGTGCCAGCAGCCGATATCCAGGACAGGGGGCGACTCCCTATGGCTACACCTTC. V and J are TRBV6-2 or TRBV6-3 and TRBJ1-2; 11 bases fit TRBD1. Germline trimming cut 6 bases from V and 4 bases from J; bases unmatched to any gene: 16. CDR3 size: 18 residues. Germline CDR1 is MNHEY and CDR2 is SVGEGT.

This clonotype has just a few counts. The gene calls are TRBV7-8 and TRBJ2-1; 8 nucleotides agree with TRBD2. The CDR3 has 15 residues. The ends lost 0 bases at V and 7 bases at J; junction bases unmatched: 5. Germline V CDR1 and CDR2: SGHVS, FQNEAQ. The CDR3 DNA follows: TGTGCCAGCAGCTTAGCGGCGGGGGGCCATAATGAGCAGTTCTTC. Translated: CASSLAAGGHNEQFF.

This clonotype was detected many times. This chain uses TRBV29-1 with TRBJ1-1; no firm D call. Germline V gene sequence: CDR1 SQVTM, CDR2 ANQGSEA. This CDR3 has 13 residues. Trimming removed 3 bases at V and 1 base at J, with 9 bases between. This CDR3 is CSVEGRTNTEAFF. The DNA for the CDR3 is TGCAGCGTTGAGGGCAGGACGAACACTGAAGCTTTCTTT. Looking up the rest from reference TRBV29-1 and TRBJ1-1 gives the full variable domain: SAVISQKPSRDICQRGTSLTIQCQVDSQVTMMFWYRQQPGQSLTLIATANQGSEATYESGFVIDKFPISRPNLTFSTLTVSNMSPEDSSIYLCSVEGRTNTEAFFGQGTRLTVV.

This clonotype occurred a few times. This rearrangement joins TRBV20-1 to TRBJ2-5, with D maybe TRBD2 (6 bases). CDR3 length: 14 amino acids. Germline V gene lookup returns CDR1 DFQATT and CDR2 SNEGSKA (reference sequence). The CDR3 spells CSRRERALSETQYF. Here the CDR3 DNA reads TGCAGCCGTCGGGAGCGAGCCCTTTCGGAGACCCAGTACTTC.